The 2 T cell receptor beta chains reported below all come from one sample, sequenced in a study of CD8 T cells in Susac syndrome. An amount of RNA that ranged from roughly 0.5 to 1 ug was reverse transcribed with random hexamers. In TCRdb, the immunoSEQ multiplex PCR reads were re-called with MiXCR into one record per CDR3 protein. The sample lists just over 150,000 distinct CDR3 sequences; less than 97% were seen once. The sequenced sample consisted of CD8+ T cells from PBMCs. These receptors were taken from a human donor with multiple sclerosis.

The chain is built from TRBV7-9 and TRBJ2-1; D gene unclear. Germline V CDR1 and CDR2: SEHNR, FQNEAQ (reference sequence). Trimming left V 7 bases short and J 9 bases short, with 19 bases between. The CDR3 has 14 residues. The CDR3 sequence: CASTPIEKGSEQFF. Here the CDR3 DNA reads TGTGCCAGCACCCCAATAGAGAAGGGTAGTGAGCAGTTCTTC.

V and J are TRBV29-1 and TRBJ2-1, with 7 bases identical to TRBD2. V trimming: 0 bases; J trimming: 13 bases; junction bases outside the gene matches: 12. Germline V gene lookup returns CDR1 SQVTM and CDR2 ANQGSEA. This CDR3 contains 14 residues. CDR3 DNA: TGCAGCGTTGAAGATGGGGAGGGTGGTGGAAGACAGTTCTTC. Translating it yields CSVEDGEGGGRQFF.